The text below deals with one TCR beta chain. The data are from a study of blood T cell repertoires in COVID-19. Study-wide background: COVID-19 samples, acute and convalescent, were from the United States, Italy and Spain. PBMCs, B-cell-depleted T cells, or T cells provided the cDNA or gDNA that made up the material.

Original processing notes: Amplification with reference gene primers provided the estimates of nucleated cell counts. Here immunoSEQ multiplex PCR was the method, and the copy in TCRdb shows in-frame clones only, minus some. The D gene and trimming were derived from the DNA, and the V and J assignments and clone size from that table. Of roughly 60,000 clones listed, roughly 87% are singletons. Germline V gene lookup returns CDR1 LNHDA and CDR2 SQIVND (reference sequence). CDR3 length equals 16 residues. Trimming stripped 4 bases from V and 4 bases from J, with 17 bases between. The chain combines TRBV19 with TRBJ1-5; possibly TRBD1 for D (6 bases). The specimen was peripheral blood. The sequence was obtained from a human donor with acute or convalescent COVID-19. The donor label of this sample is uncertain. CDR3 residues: CASSTLFGTRNQPQHF. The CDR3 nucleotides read TGTGCCAGTAGTACCCTCTTTGGGACACGGAATCAGCCCCAGCATTTT.